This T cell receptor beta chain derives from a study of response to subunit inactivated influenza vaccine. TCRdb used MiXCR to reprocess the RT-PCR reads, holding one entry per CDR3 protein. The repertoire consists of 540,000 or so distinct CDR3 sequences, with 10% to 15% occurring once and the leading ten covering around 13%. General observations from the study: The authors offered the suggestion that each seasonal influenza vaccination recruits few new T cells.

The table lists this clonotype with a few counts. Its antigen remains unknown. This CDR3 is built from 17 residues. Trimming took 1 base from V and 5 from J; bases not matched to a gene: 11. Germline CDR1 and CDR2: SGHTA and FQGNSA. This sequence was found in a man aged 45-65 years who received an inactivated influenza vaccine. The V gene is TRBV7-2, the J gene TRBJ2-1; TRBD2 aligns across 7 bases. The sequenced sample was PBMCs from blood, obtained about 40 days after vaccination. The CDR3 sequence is CASSLVGLGGGNNEQFF. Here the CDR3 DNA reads TGTGCCAGCAGCTTAGTCGGTTTGGGGGGGGGAAACAATGAGCAGTTCTTC.